This paragraph covers one T cell receptor (beta chain) sequence. Its antigen is unidentified. Each diabetic donor fulfilled classification criteria for either type 1 or type 2. The PCR template was genomic DNA. The TCR beta CDR3 region was amplified using 30 forward and 13 reverse primers. One entry per CDR3 protein results from TCRdb running MiXCR on the multiplex PCR reads. The data show fewer than 300,000 distinct CDR3 sequences, around 47% seen once. This sample stems from a study of type 1 and type 2 diabetes patients. Turning to the study itself: Samples came from type 1 diabetic, type 2 diabetic or nondiabetic people, recruited in China. CD4+ or CD8+ T cells were positively selected from PBMCs with microbeads.

Germline loops: CDR1 KGHSH, CDR2 LQKENI. V was cut by 5 bases and J by 0 bases, with 16 bases left in between. CDR3 length: 16 amino acids. Study-wide results and limits: In CD4+ and CD8+ T cells, type 2 diabetes diversity exceeded type 1.

V and J are TRBV18 and TRBJ1-1; D uncertain. This clonotype was sampled from a man aged 18 to 29 with type 2 diabetes. Sequenced sample: peripheral blood mononuclear cells (PBMCs). The CDR3 reads CASSSGNPLVNTEAFF. The CDR3 nucleotides read TGTGCCAGCTCATCGGGAAACCCCTTAGTGAACACTGAAGCTTTCTTT.